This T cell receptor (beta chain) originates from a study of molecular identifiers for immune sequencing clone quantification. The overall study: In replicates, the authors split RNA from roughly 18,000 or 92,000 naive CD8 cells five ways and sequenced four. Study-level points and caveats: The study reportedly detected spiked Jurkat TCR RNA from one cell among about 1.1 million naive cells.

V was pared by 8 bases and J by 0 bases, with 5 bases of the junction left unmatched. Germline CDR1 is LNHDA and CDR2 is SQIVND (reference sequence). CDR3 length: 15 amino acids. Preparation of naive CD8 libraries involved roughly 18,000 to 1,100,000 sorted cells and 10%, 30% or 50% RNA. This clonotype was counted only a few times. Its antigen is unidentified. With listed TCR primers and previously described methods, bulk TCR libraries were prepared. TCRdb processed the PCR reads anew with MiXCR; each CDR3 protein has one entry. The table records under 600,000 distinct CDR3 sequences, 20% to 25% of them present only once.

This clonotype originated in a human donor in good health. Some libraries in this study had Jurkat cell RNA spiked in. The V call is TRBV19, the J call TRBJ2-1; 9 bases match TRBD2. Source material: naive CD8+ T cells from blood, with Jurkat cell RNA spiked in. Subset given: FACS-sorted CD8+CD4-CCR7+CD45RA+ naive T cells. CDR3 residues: CASGLSGSSYNEQFF. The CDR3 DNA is TGTGCCAGTGGACTTAGCGGGAGCTCCTACAATGAGCAGTTCTTC.